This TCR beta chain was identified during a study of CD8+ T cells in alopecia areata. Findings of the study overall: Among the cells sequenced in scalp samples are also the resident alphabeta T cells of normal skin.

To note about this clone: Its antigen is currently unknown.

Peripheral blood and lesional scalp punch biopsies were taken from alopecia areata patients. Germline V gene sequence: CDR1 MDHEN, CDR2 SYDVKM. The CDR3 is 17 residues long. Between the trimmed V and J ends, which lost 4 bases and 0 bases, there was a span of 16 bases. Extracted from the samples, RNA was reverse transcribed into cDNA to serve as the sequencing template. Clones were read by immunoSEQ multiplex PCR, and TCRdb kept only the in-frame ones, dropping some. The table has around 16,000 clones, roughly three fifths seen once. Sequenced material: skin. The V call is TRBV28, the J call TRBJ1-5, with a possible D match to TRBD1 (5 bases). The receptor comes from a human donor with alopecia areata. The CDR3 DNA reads TGTGCCAGCAGTTCACTCGGGACGGAGGATAGCAATCAGCCCCAGCATTTT. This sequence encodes CASSSLGTEDSNQPQHF. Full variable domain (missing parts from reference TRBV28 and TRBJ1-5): DVKVTQSSRYLVKRTGEKVFLECVQDMDHENMFWYRQDPGLGLRLIYFSYDVKMKEKGDIPEGYSVSREKKERFSLILESASTNQTSMYLCASSSLGTEDSNQPQHFGDGTRLSIL.